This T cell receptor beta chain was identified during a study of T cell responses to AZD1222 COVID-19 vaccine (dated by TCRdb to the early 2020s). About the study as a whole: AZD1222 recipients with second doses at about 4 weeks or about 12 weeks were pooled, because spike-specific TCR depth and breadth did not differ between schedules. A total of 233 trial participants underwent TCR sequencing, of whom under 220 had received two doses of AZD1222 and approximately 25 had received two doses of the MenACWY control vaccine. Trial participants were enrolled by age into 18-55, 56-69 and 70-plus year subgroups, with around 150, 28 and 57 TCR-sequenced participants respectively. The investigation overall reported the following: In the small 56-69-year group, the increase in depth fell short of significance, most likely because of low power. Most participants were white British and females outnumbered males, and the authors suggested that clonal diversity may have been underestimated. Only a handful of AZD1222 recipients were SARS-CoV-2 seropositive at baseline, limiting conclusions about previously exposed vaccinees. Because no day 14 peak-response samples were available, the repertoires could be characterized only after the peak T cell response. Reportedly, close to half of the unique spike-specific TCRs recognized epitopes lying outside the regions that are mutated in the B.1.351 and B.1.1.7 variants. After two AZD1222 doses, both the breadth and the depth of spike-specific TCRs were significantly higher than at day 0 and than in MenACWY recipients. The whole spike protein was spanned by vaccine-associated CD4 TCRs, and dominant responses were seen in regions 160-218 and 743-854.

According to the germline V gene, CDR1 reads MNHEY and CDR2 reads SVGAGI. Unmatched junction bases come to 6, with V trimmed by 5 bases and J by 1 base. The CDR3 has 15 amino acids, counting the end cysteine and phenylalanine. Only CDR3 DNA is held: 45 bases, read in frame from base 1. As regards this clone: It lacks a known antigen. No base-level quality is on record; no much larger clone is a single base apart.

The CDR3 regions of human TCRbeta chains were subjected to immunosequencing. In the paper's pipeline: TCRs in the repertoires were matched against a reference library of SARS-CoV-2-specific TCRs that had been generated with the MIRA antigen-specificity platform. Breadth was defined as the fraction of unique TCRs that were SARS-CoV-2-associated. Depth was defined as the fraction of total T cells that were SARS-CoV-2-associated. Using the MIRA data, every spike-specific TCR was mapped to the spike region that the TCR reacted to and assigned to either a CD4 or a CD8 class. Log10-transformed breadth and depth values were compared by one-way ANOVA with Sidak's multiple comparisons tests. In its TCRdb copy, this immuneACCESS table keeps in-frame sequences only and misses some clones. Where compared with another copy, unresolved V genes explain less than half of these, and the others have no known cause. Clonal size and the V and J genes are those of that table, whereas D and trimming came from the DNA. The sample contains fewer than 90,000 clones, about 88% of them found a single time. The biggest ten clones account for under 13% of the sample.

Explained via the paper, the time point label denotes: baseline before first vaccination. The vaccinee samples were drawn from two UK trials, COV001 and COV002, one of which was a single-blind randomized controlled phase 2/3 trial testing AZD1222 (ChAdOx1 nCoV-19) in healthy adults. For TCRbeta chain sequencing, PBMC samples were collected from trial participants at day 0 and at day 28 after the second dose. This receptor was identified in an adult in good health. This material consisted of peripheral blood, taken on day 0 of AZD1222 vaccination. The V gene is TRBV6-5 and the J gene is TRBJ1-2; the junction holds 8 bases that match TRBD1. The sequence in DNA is TGTGCCAGCAGTCCACAGGGGGTCCTTAACTATGGCTACACCTTC. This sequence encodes CASSPQGVLNYGYTF.